These T cell receptor beta chains were read from a single sample in a study of cytomegalovirus exposure and HLA in healthy donors. Assay used: immunoSEQ multiplex PCR; TCRdb lists only in-frame clones, some missing. The top ten clones hold over 3.5% of a sample with more than 90,000 clones, less than 80% of them seen once. The sequencing sample was made of PBMCs. The receptors derive from a woman aged 40 to 50 in good health and CMV-seropositive. The CDR3 runs from the conserved cysteine through the conserved F or W. The D gene is left open where the match is weak. The size of a clone is reported for some rows only, either as once, few or many, or as a class for expanded clones.

D gene: TRBD2
J gene: TRBJ2-7
clone size: NA
V gene: TRBV4-1
CDR3 protein: CASSPRGRSSYEQYF
CDR3 DNA: TGCGCCAGCAGCCCCCGCGGGAGGAGCTCCTACGAGCAGTACTTC

D gene: TRBD2
J gene: TRBJ2-1
clone size: NA
V gene: TRBV5-5
CDR3 protein: CASSLASSGRAYEQFF
CDR3 DNA: TGTGCCAGCAGCTTGGCCTCAAGCGGGAGGGCCTATGAGCAGTTCTTC

D gene: TRBD1
J gene: TRBJ1-3
clone size: NA
V gene: TRBV4-1
CDR3 protein: CASSQGPGQGPGNTIYF
CDR3 DNA: TGCGCCAGCAGCCAAGGTCCCGGACAGGGCCCTGGAAACACCATATATTTT

D gene: TRBD2
J gene: TRBJ2-2
clone size: NA
V gene: TRBV6-5
CDR3 protein: CASSYSGRGNTGELFF
CDR3 DNA: TGTGCCAGCAGTTACTCGGGGAGGGGGAACACCGGGGAGCTGTTTTTT

D gene: NA
J gene: TRBJ2-7
clone size: NA
V gene: TRBV14
CDR3 protein: CASSQDWDKSYEQYF
CDR3 DNA: TGTGCCAGCAGCCAGGATTGGGACAAGTCCTACGAGCAGTACTTC

D gene: TRBD1
J gene: TRBJ1-3
clone size: NA
V gene: TRBV6-1
CDR3 protein: CASSENRGSSGNTIYF
CDR3 DNA: TGTGCCAGCAGTGAGAACAGGGGAAGCTCTGGAAACACCATATATTTT

D gene: NA
J gene: TRBJ1-5
clone size: NA
V gene: TRBV10-1
CDR3 protein: CASIVTGTGSNQPQHF
CDR3 DNA: TGCGCCAGCATTGTGACGGGGACTGGAAGCAATCAGCCCCAGCATTTT

D gene: TRBD2
J gene: TRBJ2-1
clone size: NA
V gene: TRBV9
CDR3 protein: CASSGPGLARYNEQFF
CDR3 DNA: TGTGCCAGCAGCGGTCCGGGACTAGCGCGTTACAATGAGCAGTTCTTC

D gene: NA
J gene: TRBJ2-7
clone size: NA
V gene: TRBV5-8
CDR3 protein: CASSRDFAWEQYF
CDR3 DNA: TGTGCCAGCAGCCGGGACTTCGCCTGGGAGCAGTACTTC

D gene: NA
J gene: TRBJ2-7
clone size: few
V gene: TRBV5-1
CDR3 protein: CASSLGSGAGIYEQYF
CDR3 DNA: TGCGCCAGCAGCCTGGGGTCCGGGGCGGGGATCTACGAGCAGTACTTC

D gene: TRBD1
J gene: TRBJ2-5
clone size: NA
V gene: TRBV7-3
CDR3 protein: CASSSDRGETQYF
CDR3 DNA: TGTGCCAGCAGCTCGGACAGGGGTGAGACCCAGTACTTC

D gene: TRBD1
J gene: TRBJ2-3
clone size: NA
V gene: TRBV27
CDR3 protein: CASRNRGADTQYF
CDR3 DNA: TGTGCCAGCAGAAACAGGGGGGCCGATACGCAGTATTTT

D gene: NA
J gene: TRBJ2-7
clone size: once
V gene: TRBV28
CDR3 protein: CASSFFYEQYF
CDR3 DNA: TGTGCCAGCAGTTTCTTCTACGAGCAGTACTTC

D gene: TRBD2
J gene: TRBJ2-3
clone size: NA
V gene: TRBV29-1
CDR3 protein: CSVDPTSGTDTQYF
CDR3 DNA: TGCAGCGTTGACCCAACTAGCGGCACAGATACGCAGTATTTT

D gene: NA
J gene: TRBJ2-5
clone size: NA
V gene: TRBV7-9
CDR3 protein: CASSTRRVRETQYF
CDR3 DNA: TGTGCCAGCAGCACAAGGAGGGTGCGGGAGACCCAGTACTTC

D gene: NA
J gene: TRBJ2-2
clone size: NA
V gene: TRBV6-1
CDR3 protein: CASSGFEGGENTGELFF
CDR3 DNA: TGTGCCAGCAGTGGATTCGAGGGCGGTGAGAACACCGGGGAGCTGTTTTTT

D gene: NA
J gene: TRBJ2-1
clone size: once
V gene: TRBV6-6
CDR3 protein: CASSYSSGSLEQFF
CDR3 DNA: TGTGCCAGCAGTTACTCTTCGGGGTCTCTCGAGCAGTTCTTC

D gene: TRBD2
J gene: TRBJ2-7
clone size: NA
V gene: TRBV11-2
CDR3 protein: CASSFGGRGDEQYF
CDR3 DNA: TGTGCCAGCAGCTTTGGCGGGAGAGGTGACGAGCAGTACTTC

D gene: NA
J gene: TRBJ2-7
clone size: NA
V gene: TRBV19
CDR3 protein: CASSIGTGSSYEQYF
CDR3 DNA: TGTGCCAGTAGTATAGGTACAGGGAGCTCCTACGAGCAGTACTTC

D gene: NA
J gene: TRBJ1-2
clone size: NA
V gene: TRBV5-1
CDR3 protein: CASSLESLGSGYTF
CDR3 DNA: TGCGCCAGCAGCTTGGAGAGCCTGGGGAGTGGCTACACCTTC

D gene: TRBD2
J gene: TRBJ2-1
clone size: NA
V gene: TRBV14
CDR3 protein: CASSRPPGLAGGHESYNEQFF
CDR3 DNA: TGTGCCAGCAGCCGACCTCCGGGACTAGCGGGAGGTCACGAATCCTACAATGAGCAGTTCTTC

D gene: NA
J gene: TRBJ2-3
clone size: NA
V gene: TRBV7-8
CDR3 protein: CASSSVSTDTQYF
CDR3 DNA: TGTGCCAGCAGCAGCGTGAGCACAGATACGCAGTATTTT

D gene: NA
J gene: TRBJ1-1
clone size: NA
V gene: TRBV15
CDR3 protein: CATSREPGKNTEAFF
CDR3 DNA: TGTGCCACCAGCAGAGAACCAGGGAAGAACACTGAAGCTTTCTTT

D gene: TRBD2
J gene: TRBJ2-7
clone size: few
V gene: TRBV13
CDR3 protein: CASSLAGLAQHEQYF
CDR3 DNA: TGTGCCAGCAGCTTGGCTGGACTAGCGCAGCACGAGCAGTACTTC

D gene: TRBD2
J gene: TRBJ2-6
clone size: NA
V gene: TRBV18
CDR3 protein: CASSPSGGSSGANVLTF
CDR3 DNA: TGTGCCAGCTCCCCTAGCGGGGGGAGCTCTGGGGCCAACGTCCTGACTTTC

D gene: NA
J gene: TRBJ1-2
clone size: NA
V gene: TRBV11-3
CDR3 protein: CASSLGRDLYGYTF
CDR3 DNA: TGTGCCAGCAGCTTAGGGCGGGACCTCTATGGCTACACCTTC

D gene: NA
J gene: TRBJ1-2
clone size: NA
V gene: TRBV6-5
CDR3 protein: CASSTRFHGYTF
CDR3 DNA: TGTGCCAGCAGTACTCGGTTCCATGGCTACACCTTC

D gene: TRBD2
J gene: TRBJ2-1
clone size: few
V gene: TRBV29-1
CDR3 protein: CSVWGEGLANNEQFF
CDR3 DNA: TGCAGCGTCTGGGGGGAGGGACTAGCGAACAATGAGCAGTTCTTC

D gene: NA
J gene: TRBJ2-1
clone size: NA
V gene: TRBV6-9
CDR3 protein: CASGQLYSLSYNEQFF
CDR3 DNA: TGTGCCAGCGGACAGCTCTATTCACTCTCCTACAATGAGCAGTTCTTC

D gene: NA
J gene: TRBJ1-2
clone size: NA
V gene: TRBV7-2
CDR3 protein: CASRGRVGGGGYTF
CDR3 DNA: TGTGCCAGCAGGGGACGTGTAGGGGGGGGTGGCTACACCTTC

D gene: NA
J gene: TRBJ2-2
clone size: few
V gene: TRBV7-8
CDR3 protein: CASRIAGTPNTGELFF
CDR3 DNA: TGTGCCAGCAGAATAGCCGGGACTCCAAACACCGGGGAGCTGTTTTTT

D gene: TRBD2
J gene: TRBJ2-5
clone size: few
V gene: TRBV10-3
CDR3 protein: CAISEASGLEWETQYF
CDR3 DNA: TGTGCCATCAGTGAAGCCTCGGGACTAGAGTGGGAGACCCAGTACTTC

D gene: NA
J gene: TRBJ1-2
clone size: NA
V gene: TRBV15
CDR3 protein: CATSDSYGYTF
CDR3 DNA: TGTGCCACCAGCGACAGCTATGGCTACACCTTC

D gene: TRBD1
J gene: TRBJ2-1
clone size: NA
V gene: TRBV11-2
CDR3 protein: CASSSNPGGAYNEQFF
CDR3 DNA: TGTGCCAGCAGCTCGAACCCAGGGGGCGCCTACAATGAGCAGTTCTTC

D gene: TRBD2
J gene: TRBJ2-3
clone size: NA
V gene: TRBV19
CDR3 protein: CASRLAGDTQYF
CDR3 DNA: TGTGCCAGTAGGCTAGCGGGAGATACGCAGTATTTT

D gene: NA
J gene: TRBJ1-2
clone size: NA
V gene: TRBV5-4
CDR3 protein: CASSLAGGAFTNYGYTF
CDR3 DNA: TGTGCCAGCAGCTTGGCCGGGGGGGCGTTCACTAACTATGGCTACACCTTC

D gene: NA
J gene: TRBJ1-1
clone size: NA
V gene: TRBV30
CDR3 protein: CAWEEYGGTEAFF
CDR3 DNA: TGTGCCTGGGAGGAGTACGGAGGCACTGAAGCTTTCTTT

D gene: NA
J gene: TRBJ2-7
clone size: NA
V gene: TRBV28
CDR3 protein: CASSPWGDLREQYF
CDR3 DNA: TGTGCCAGCTCCCCCTGGGGGGACCTTCGAGAGCAGTACTTC

D gene: NA
J gene: TRBJ2-5
clone size: NA
V gene: TRBV9
CDR3 protein: CASSVGGFQETQYF
CDR3 DNA: TGTGCCAGCAGCGTAGGAGGGTTCCAAGAGACCCAGTACTTC

D gene: NA
J gene: TRBJ2-3
clone size: NA
V gene: TRBV19
CDR3 protein: CASSDSGTDTQYF
CDR3 DNA: TGTGCCAGTAGTGATAGCGGCACAGATACGCAGTATTTT

D gene: TRBD1
J gene: TRBJ2-3
clone size: NA
V gene: TRBV30
CDR3 protein: CAPTGGDTQYF
CDR3 DNA: TGTGCCCCAACAGGGGGGGATACGCAGTATTTT

D gene: NA
J gene: TRBJ1-2
clone size: NA
V gene: TRBV6-1
CDR3 protein: CASSEVYWGRNNYGYTF
CDR3 DNA: TGTGCCAGCAGTGAAGTGTATTGGGGCAGAAATAACTATGGCTACACCTTC

D gene: TRBD2
J gene: TRBJ2-7
clone size: NA
V gene: TRBV28
CDR3 protein: CASSLSLREGSYEQYF
CDR3 DNA: TGTGCCAGCAGTTTGTCTCTTAGGGAGGGCTCCTACGAGCAGTACTTC

D gene: NA
J gene: TRBJ2-7
clone size: NA
V gene: TRBV7-2
CDR3 protein: CASSLVHQGLAYEQYF
CDR3 DNA: TGTGCCAGCAGCTTAGTTCATCAGGGTCTCGCCTACGAGCAGTACTTC

D gene: NA
J gene: TRBJ2-1
clone size: NA
V gene: TRBV7-3
CDR3 protein: CASRPSRIGDEQFF
CDR3 DNA: TGTGCCAGCAGGCCCTCTAGAATCGGCGATGAGCAGTTCTTC

D gene: NA
J gene: TRBJ1-1
clone size: NA
V gene: TRBV7-6
CDR3 protein: CASSSYRNTEAFF
CDR3 DNA: TGTGCCAGCAGCTCCTACAGAAACACTGAAGCTTTCTTT

D gene: TRBD2
J gene: TRBJ2-1
clone size: NA
V gene: TRBV28
CDR3 protein: CASSQLAGVRNEQFF
CDR3 DNA: TGTGCCAGCAGTCAACTAGCGGGAGTTCGGAATGAGCAGTTCTTC

D gene: NA
J gene: TRBJ1-2
clone size: few
V gene: TRBV28
CDR3 protein: CASSSPRSYGYTF
CDR3 DNA: TGTGCCAGCAGTTCCCCGAGATCCTATGGCTACACCTTC

D gene: TRBD2
J gene: TRBJ2-3
clone size: NA
V gene: TRBV19
CDR3 protein: CASSIVRSGRALDTQYF
CDR3 DNA: TGTGCCAGTAGTATAGTACGGAGCGGGAGGGCACTAGATACGCAGTATTTT

D gene: TRBD1
J gene: TRBJ1-2
clone size: NA
V gene: TRBV18
CDR3 protein: CASSPGGTGHYGYTF
CDR3 DNA: TGTGCCAGCTCACCAGGTGGGACAGGACACTATGGCTACACCTTC

D gene: NA
J gene: TRBJ1-1
clone size: NA
V gene: TRBV6-5
CDR3 protein: CASSYYMNTEAFF
CDR3 DNA: TGTGCCAGCAGTTATTACATGAACACTGAAGCTTTCTTT

D gene: TRBD1
J gene: TRBJ2-2
clone size: NA
V gene: TRBV7-9
CDR3 protein: CASSPGTGFSGELFF
CDR3 DNA: TGTGCCAGCAGCCCCGGGACAGGCTTTTCCGGGGAGCTGTTTTTT

D gene: TRBD2
J gene: TRBJ2-1
clone size: NA
V gene: TRBV7-9
CDR3 protein: CASSRGLAGAGEQFF
CDR3 DNA: TGTGCCAGCAGCCGAGGACTAGCGGGAGCGGGTGAGCAGTTCTTC